This T cell receptor beta chain is from a study of a mutant IDH1 vaccine in newly diagnosed glioma. Study context: Treatment recipients were around 62% male and around 40% female, and their mean age was 40.4 years. Standard pretreatment was either radiotherapy, temozolomide, or, for most, radiochemotherapy with temozolomide.

Generated by immunoSEQ multiplex PCR, the TCRdb table keeps only in-frame clones and is missing some. The table includes about 60,000 clones, approximately 80% detected once. This clone was counted a few times. Its antigen is currently unknown. General study findings and limits: Immune responses arising from the vaccine appeared in approximately 93% of patients.

As to time point: week 11, during vaccination. One vaccine dose held 300 ug of mutant IDH1 20-mer peptide and came with topical imiquimod. New WHO grade 3 or 4 astrocytomas that were IDH1-mutant and ATRX-lost occurred in the donors. The TCR comes from a man aged 30 to 39 with glioma. Sequenced material: PBMCs, taken from a glioma patient whose treatment included an IDH1 peptide vaccine.

The CDR3 sequence is CACNEWTEAFF. In DNA form, the CDR3 reads TGTGCCTGCAACGAGTGGACTGAAGCTTTCTTT. The chain is built from TRBV30 and TRBJ1-1, with no clear D. V was clipped by 6 bases and J by 5 bases, with 10 bases between them. The CDR3 extends over 11 amino acids. Germline V gene lookup returns CDR1 GTSNPN and CDR2 SVGIG (reference sequence).